The rows below give T cell receptor beta chains drawn from one sample of a study of T cells in Graves' hyperthyroidism and ophthalmopathy. TCRdb re-called the multiplex PCR reads through MiXCR, storing one row per CDR3 protein. In the table there are 500,000 to 650,000 distinct CDR3 sequences, around 15% of which are singletons. The source material was blood. The origin of the receptors is a woman between 45 and 60 years old with Graves' ophthalmopathy. Each CDR3 is given with its conserved first and last residue. D genes are given only for firm matches. For some rows the clone size is stated as once, few or many, or as a class when expanded; others skip it.

CDR3: CASTPGRSYEQYF
DNA: TGTGCCAGCACCCCCGGGAGGTCCTACGAGCAGTACTTC
V: TRBV28
D: TRBD2
J: TRBJ2-7
size: many

CDR3: CASSLALLRGRGTEAFF
DNA: TGTGCCAGCAGCTTAGCTCTTTTGAGGGGGCGAGGCACTGAAGCTTTCTTT
V: TRBV7-6
D: TRBD1
J: TRBJ1-1
size: many

CDR3: CSGRDGSSYEQYF
DNA: TGCAGCGGCCGGGACGGTAGCTCCTACGAGCAGTACTTC
V: TRBV29-1
D: -
J: TRBJ2-7
size: many

CDR3: CASSPRTGGSNEQFF
DNA: TGTGCCAGCAGCCCCCGGACAGGGGGGTCGAATGAGCAGTTCTTC
V: TRBV3-1
D: TRBD1
J: TRBJ2-1
size: many

CDR3: CASTQREGQETQYF
DNA: TGTGCCAGCACCCAAAGGGAAGGACAAGAGACCCAGTACTTC
V: TRBV11-3
D: -
J: TRBJ2-5
size: few

CDR3: CASSQGARYQETQYF
DNA: TGTGCCAGCAGTCAGGGGGCCAGGTACCAAGAGACCCAGTACTTC
V: TRBV5-6
D: TRBD1
J: TRBJ2-5
size: few

CDR3: CASSTNRGVKETQYF
DNA: TGTGCCAGCAGTACAAACAGGGGGGTCAAAGAGACCCAGTACTTC
V: TRBV28
D: TRBD1
J: TRBJ2-5
size: many

CDR3: CASRPPQGARTEAFF
DNA: TGTGCCAGCAGGCCACCACAGGGGGCGCGCACTGAAGCTTTCTTT
V: TRBV6-1
D: TRBD1
J: TRBJ1-1
size: -

CDR3: CSVGGYNEQFF
DNA: TGCAGCGTTGGAGGGTACAATGAGCAGTTCTTC
V: TRBV29-1
D: -
J: TRBJ2-1
size: -

CDR3: CASSVTTPGRDTQYF
DNA: TGTGCCAGCAGCGTCACAACCCCGGGAAGGGATACGCAGTATTTT
V: TRBV9
D: -
J: TRBJ2-3
size: few

CDR3: CSASRDRGIYEQYF
DNA: TGCAGTGCTAGCCGGGACAGGGGGATCTACGAGCAGTACTTC
V: TRBV20-1
D: TRBD1
J: TRBJ2-7
size: many

CDR3: CASTQGLAAFREFF
DNA: TGTGCCAGCACCCAGGGACTAGCGGCTTTTCGGGAGTTCTTC
V: TRBV6-2/TRBV6-3
D: TRBD2
J: TRBJ2-1
size: few

CDR3: CSARGRQSNQPQHF
DNA: TGCAGTGCTAGGGGGAGACAGAGCAATCAGCCCCAGCATTTT
V: TRBV20-1
D: -
J: TRBJ1-5
size: -

CDR3: CASSQQVAGNTGELFF
DNA: TGTGCCAGCAGCCAGCAAGTAGCGGGAAACACCGGGGAGCTGTTTTTT
V: TRBV4-2
D: TRBD2
J: TRBJ2-2
size: -

CDR3: CASGGGLDTGELFF
DNA: TGTGCCAGCGGCGGGGGGCTAGACACCGGGGAGCTGTTTTTT
V: TRBV19
D: TRBD2
J: TRBJ2-2
size: -

CDR3: CATSRTSNEQFF
DNA: TGTGCCACCAGCAGAACTTCTAATGAGCAGTTCTTC
V: TRBV15
D: -
J: TRBJ2-1
size: few

CDR3: CASSLGGQSSGNTIYF
DNA: TGTGCCAGCAGCTTAGGCGGACAGTCCTCTGGAAACACCATATATTTT
V: TRBV7-2
D: -
J: TRBJ1-3
size: few

CDR3: CASSNPNAVEQFF
DNA: TGTGCCAGCAGCAACCCAAATGCGGTTGAGCAGTTCTTC
V: TRBV13
D: -
J: TRBJ2-1
size: many

CDR3: CASSEVTGEGQETQYF
DNA: TGTGCCAGCAGTGAAGTGACGGGAGAGGGCCAAGAGACCCAGTACTTC
V: TRBV2
D: -
J: TRBJ2-5
size: -

CDR3: CASSYSLATNSYNEQFF
DNA: TGTGCCAGCAGTTACTCTCTAGCGACGAACTCCTACAATGAGCAGTTCTTC
V: TRBV6-2/TRBV6-3
D: -
J: TRBJ2-1
size: many

CDR3: CASRDQAGGTGELFF
DNA: TGTGCCAGCAGAGATCAAGCGGGAGGCACCGGGGAGCTGTTTTTT
V: TRBV6-1
D: TRBD2
J: TRBJ2-2
size: -

CDR3: CASGLVVRTNKGTGELFF
DNA: TGTGCTAGTGGTTTGGTAGTTAGAACCAATAAGGGGACCGGGGAGCTGTTTTTT
V: TRBV12-5
D: -
J: TRBJ2-2
size: -

CDR3: CASSLPAGGNTDTQYF
DNA: TGTGCCAGCAGCCTACCAGCGGGAGGAAACACAGATACGCAGTATTTT
V: TRBV27
D: TRBD2
J: TRBJ2-3
size: many

CDR3: CSVDFGTSASYEQYF
DNA: TGCAGCGTTGATTTCGGGACTAGTGCCTCTTACGAGCAGTACTTC
V: TRBV29-1
D: TRBD2
J: TRBJ2-7
size: many

CDR3: CASSYSGGLNQPQHF
DNA: TGTGCCAGCAGTTACTCGGGGGGCCTCAATCAGCCCCAGCATTTT
V: TRBV6-2/TRBV6-3
D: -
J: TRBJ1-5
size: once

CDR3: CASSQEPSPSTDTQYF
DNA: TGTGCCAGCAGCCAAGAACCTAGCCCTAGCACAGATACGCAGTATTTT
V: TRBV14
D: -
J: TRBJ2-3
size: many

CDR3: CASSHDRGLAKNIQYF
DNA: TGTGCCAGCAGTCACGACAGGGGACTAGCCAAAAACATTCAGTACTTC
V: TRBV6-2/TRBV6-3
D: TRBD1
J: TRBJ2-4
size: few

CDR3: CASRRIQGAGEKLFF
DNA: TGTGCCAGCAGACGAATACAGGGGGCGGGGGAAAAACTGTTTTTT
V: TRBV7-2
D: TRBD1
J: TRBJ1-4
size: few